This T cell receptor beta chain was obtained from a study of spatial heterogeneity in lung cancer. Across the whole study: Available follow-up PBMC samples, collected a median of roughly two years post-resection, were sequenced. Whole-study results and caveats: Resection blood, more than follow-up blood, showed ubiquitous expanded tumor TCRs.

This clonotype has a count of ten or more. Its antigen is currently unknown. Time point reported: blood at routine non-recurrence follow-up after resection. Sequencing of whole RNA from tumor, nontumor lung or frozen PBMC involved no sorting. The presence of a unique molecular identifier marked each TCR cDNA molecule. Each CDR3 protein is one row after TCRdb ran MiXCR on the 5' RACE reads. Here the sample spans around 20,000 distinct CDR3 sequences, about 10% being singletons. The germline V gene has CDR1 SGHRS and CDR2 YFSETQ. This CDR3 is built from 15 residues. V was clipped by 0 bases and J by 7 bases, with 15 bases between them.

The V and J genes are TRBV5-1 and TRBJ2-3; D may be TRBD2 (6 bases). The material sequenced was PBMCs, taken at follow-up. The TCR was taken from a male donor with early-stage non-small cell lung cancer. The CDR3 region has the DNA TGCGCCAGCAGCTTGGGGAGGGGCCGGGGGAATACGCAGTATTTT. It yields the protein CASSLGRGRGNTQYF.